The clone carrying this TCR beta chain was observed at least ten times. Its target is not known. Germline CDR1 is GTSNPN and CDR2 is SVGIG (reference sequence). V lost 3 bases and J lost 1, with 13 bases in between. There are 16 residues in the CDR3. Out of more than 8.5 ml of fresh peripheral blood, PBMCs were obtained. RNA transcripts were the template, and TCR beta CDR3 regions were amplified from them. First-round RT-PCR relied on HTBI primers, and a second-round multiplex PCR came next. MiXCR, applied by TCRdb to the multiplex PCR reads, yields one record per CDR3 protein. This sample yields about 370,000 distinct CDR3 sequences, of which about 18% are seen a single time; around 1.6% belongs to the top ten. This sample is part of a study of Graves' ophthalmopathy and Graves' hyperthyroidism. Study-wide findings and caveats: Most thyroid-expanded clonotypes exceeding 0.001 frequency were also found in blood.

The genes are TRBV30 and TRBJ2-6, with no clear D. Sequences were obtained from peripheral blood. This TCR came from a woman in her late teens or twenties with Graves' ophthalmopathy. The CDR3 spells CAWSLTSKSGANVLTF. Here the CDR3 DNA reads TGTGCCTGGAGCCTAACGAGTAAATCTGGGGCCAACGTCCTGACTTTC. Supplemented by reference TRBV30 and TRBJ2-6, the full variable domain reads SQTIHQWPATLVQPVGSPLSLECTVEGTSNPNLYWYRQAAGRGLQLLFYSVGIGQISSEVPQNLSASRPQDRQFILSSKKLLLSDSGFYLCAWSLTSKSGANVLTFGAGSRLTVL.